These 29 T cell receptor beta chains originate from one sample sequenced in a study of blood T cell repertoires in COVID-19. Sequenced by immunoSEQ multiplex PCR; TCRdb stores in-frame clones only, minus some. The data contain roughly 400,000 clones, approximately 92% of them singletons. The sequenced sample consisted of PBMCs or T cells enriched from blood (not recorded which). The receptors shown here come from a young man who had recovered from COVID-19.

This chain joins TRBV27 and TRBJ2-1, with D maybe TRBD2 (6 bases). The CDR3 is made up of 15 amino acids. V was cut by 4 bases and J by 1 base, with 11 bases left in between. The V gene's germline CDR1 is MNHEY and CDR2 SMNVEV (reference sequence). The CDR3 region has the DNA TGTGCCAGCAGTTCCCGACTAGGATCCTACAATGAGCAGTTCTTC. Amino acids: CASSSRLGSYNEQFF.

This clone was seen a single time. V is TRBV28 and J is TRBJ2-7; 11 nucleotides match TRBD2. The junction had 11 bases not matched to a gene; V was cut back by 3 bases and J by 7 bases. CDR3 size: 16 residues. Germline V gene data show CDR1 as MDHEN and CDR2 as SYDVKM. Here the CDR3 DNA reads TGTGCCAGCAGTTTGCCAACACTAGCGGGAGTGGGGGAGCAGTACTTC. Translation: CASSLPTLAGVGEQYF. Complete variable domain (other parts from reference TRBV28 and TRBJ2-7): DVKVTQSSRYLVKRTGEKVFLECVQDMDHENMFWYRQDPGLGLRLIYFSYDVKMKEKGDIPEGYSVSREKKERFSLILESASTNQTSMYLCASSLPTLAGVGEQYFGPGTRLTVT.

The CDR3 here is CATSRSQALRTDTQYF. The CDR3 region has the DNA TGTGCCACCAGCAGATCCCAGGCCCTACGCACAGATACGCAGTATTTT. This chain links TRBV15 with TRBJ2-3; D ambiguous. V lost 2 bases and J 1 base, leaving 13 bases between the germline ends. Germline-derived CDR1 and CDR2 are LNHNV and YYDKDF (reference sequence). The CDR3 extends over 16 amino acids.

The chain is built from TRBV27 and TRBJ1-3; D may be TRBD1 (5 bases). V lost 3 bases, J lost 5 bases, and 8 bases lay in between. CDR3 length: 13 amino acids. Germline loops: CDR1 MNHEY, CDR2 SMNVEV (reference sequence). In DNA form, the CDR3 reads TGTGCCAGCAGTTTGACAGATCGAAACACCATATATTTT. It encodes CASSLTDRNTIYF.

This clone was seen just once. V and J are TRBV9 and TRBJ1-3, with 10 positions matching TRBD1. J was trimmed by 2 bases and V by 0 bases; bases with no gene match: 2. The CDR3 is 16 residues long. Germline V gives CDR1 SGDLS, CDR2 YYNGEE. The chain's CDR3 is CASSVEGTGAGNTIYF. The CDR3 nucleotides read TGTGCCAGCAGCGTAGAGGGGACAGGGGCTGGAAACACCATATATTTT.

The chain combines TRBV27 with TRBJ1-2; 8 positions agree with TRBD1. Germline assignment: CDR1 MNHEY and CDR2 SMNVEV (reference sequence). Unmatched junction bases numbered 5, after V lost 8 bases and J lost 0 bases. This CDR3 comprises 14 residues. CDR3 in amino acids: CASRTGNANYGYTF. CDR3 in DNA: TGTGCCAGCCGGACAGGGAACGCTAACTATGGCTACACCTTC.

CDR3 residues: CASSFPLERGNTDTQYF. CDR3 coding DNA: TGTGCCAGCAGTTTCCCGCTGGAGCGGGGGAACACAGATACGCAGTATTTT. V is TRBV28 and J is TRBJ2-3; TRBD2 matches 8 bases. CDR1 and CDR2 from the germline V gene are MDHEN and SYDVKM. Trimming took 3 bases from V and 2 from J; bases not matched to a gene: 10. There are 17 residues in the CDR3. Complete variable domain (other parts from reference TRBV28 and TRBJ2-3): DVKVTQSSRYLVKRTGEKVFLECVQDMDHENMFWYRQDPGLGLRLIYFSYDVKMKEKGDIPEGYSVSREKKERFSLILESASTNQTSMYLCASSFPLERGNTDTQYFGPGTRLTVL.

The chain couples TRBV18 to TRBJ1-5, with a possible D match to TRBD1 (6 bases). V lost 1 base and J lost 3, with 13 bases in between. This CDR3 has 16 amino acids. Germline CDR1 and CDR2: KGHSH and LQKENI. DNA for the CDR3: TGTGCCAGCTCACCACGGTCTGGGGGCGACAATCAGCCCCAGCATTTT. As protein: CASSPRSGGDNQPQHF.

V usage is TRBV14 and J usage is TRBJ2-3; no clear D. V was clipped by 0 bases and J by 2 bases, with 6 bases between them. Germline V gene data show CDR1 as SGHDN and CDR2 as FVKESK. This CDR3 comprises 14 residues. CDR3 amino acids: CASSQEPNTDTQYF. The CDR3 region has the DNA TGTGCCAGCAGCCAAGAACCTAACACAGATACGCAGTATTTT.

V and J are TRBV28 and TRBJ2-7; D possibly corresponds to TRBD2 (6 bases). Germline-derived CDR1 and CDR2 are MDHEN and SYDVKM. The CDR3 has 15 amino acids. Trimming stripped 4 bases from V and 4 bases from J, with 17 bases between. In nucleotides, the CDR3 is TGTGCCAGCAGTTCGGAGGGCCGTTTAAGGTACGAGCAGTACTTC. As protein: CASSSEGRLRYEQYF.

The CDR3, as DNA: TGTGCCTGGAGTAATTTAGCGGGAAGCACAGATACGCAGTATTTT. It yields the protein CAWSNLAGSTDTQYF. V and J are TRBV30 and TRBJ2-3; 8 positions match TRBD2. Losses at the gene ends were 2 bases for V and 0 bases for J; bases not matched to a gene: 4. CDR1 and CDR2 from the germline V gene are GTSNPN and SVGIG (reference sequence). The CDR3 runs to 15 residues. The full variable domain, rest sourced from reference TRBV30 and TRBJ2-3, is SQTIHQWPATLVQPVGSPLSLECTVEGTSNPNLYWYRQAAGRGLQLLFYSVGIGQISSEVPQNLSASRPQDRQFILSSKKLLLSDSGFYLCAWSNLAGSTDTQYFGPGTRLTVL.

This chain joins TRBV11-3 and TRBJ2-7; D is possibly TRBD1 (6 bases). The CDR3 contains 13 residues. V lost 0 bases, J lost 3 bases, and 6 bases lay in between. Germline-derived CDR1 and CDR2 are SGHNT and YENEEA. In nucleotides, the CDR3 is TGTGCCAGCAGCTTAGAAGGGGGCTACGAGCAGTACTTC. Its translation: CASSLEGGYEQYF. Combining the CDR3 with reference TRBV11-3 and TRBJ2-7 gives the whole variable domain EAGVVQSPRYKIIEKKQPVAFWCNPISGHNTLYWYLQNLGQGPELLIRYENEEAVDDSQLPKDRFSAERLKGVDSTLKIQPAELGDSAVYLCASSLEGGYEQYFGPGTRLTVT.

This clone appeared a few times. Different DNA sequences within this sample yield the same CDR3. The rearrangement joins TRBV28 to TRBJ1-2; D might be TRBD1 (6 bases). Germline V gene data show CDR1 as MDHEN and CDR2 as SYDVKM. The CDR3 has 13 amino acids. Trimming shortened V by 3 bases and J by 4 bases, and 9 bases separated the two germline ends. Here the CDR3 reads CASSLQGSYGYTF. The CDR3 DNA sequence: TGTGCCAGCAGTTTGCAGGGGTCCTATGGCTACACCTTC.

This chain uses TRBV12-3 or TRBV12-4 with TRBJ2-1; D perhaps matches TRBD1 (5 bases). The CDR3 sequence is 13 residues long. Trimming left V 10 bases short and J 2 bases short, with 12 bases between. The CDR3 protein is CATTRDPYNEQFF. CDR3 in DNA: TGTGCCACCACCAGGGATCCCTACAATGAGCAGTTCTTC.

Here the CDR3 DNA reads TGTGCCAGCACCTCGATCACAGGCGAGCAGTACTTC. This codes for CASTSITGEQYF. The V call is TRBV7-9, the J call TRBJ2-7, with D tentatively TRBD1 (5 bases). V was pared by 7 bases and J by 6 bases, with 13 bases between. CDR3 length equals 12 residues. CDR1 is SEHNR and CDR2 is FQNEAQ in the germline V gene (reference sequence).

Here the CDR3 DNA reads TGTGCCAGCAGCTGGGGACTCTCGACCTACAATGAGCAGTTCTTC. It encodes CASSWGLSTYNEQFF. The rearrangement uses TRBV5-4 and TRBJ2-1; D is possibly TRBD2 (6 bases). The CDR3 contains 15 residues. V was clipped by 3 bases and J by 2 bases, with 12 bases between them. Germline V gene sequence: CDR1 SGHNT, CDR2 YYREEE (reference sequence).

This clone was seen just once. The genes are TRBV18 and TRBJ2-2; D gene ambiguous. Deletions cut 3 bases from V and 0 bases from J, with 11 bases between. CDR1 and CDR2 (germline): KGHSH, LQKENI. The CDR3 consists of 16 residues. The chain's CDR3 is CASSPLRVPNTGELFF. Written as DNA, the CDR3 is TGTGCCAGCTCACCTCTCCGGGTCCCGAACACCGGGGAGCTGTTTTTT.

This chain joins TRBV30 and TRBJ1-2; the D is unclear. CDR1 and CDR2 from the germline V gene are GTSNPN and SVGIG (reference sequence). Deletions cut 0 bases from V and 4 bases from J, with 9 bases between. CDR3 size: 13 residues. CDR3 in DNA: TGTGCCTGGAGTGTACTCGGGTCCTATGGCTACACCTTC. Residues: CAWSVLGSYGYTF.

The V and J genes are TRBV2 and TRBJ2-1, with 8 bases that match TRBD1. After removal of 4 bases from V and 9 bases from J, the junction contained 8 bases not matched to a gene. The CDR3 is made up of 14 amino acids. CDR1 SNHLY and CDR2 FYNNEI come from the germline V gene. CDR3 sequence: CASSAGQGSREQFF. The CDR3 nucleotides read TGTGCCAGCAGTGCAGGACAGGGTTCTCGTGAGCAGTTCTTC. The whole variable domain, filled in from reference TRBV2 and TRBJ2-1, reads EPEVTQTPSHQVTQMGQEVILRCVPISNHLYFYWYRQILGQKVEFLVSFYNNEISEKSEIFDDQFSVERPDGSNFTLKIRSTKLEDSAMYFCASSAGQGSREQFFGPGTRLTVL.

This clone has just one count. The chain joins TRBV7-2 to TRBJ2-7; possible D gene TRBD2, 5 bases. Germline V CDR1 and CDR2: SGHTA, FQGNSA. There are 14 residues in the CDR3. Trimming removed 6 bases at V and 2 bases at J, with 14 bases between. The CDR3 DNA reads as TGTGCCAGCAGGGAGATTAGCGAGGCCTACGAGCAGTACTTC. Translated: CASREISEAYEQYF.

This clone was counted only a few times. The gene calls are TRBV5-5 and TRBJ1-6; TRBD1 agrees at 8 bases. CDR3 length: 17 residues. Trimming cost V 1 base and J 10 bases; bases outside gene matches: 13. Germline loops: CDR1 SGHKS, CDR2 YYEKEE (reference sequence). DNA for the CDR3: TGTGCCAGCAGCTTGATGGGATCAGGGGGCCAGGGATCACCCCTCCACTTT. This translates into CASSLMGSGGQGSPLHF.

The CDR3 loop is CASSPGKGPYEQYF. DNA of the CDR3: TGCGCCAGCTCACCGGGGAAGGGTCCCTACGAGCAGTACTTC. J is TRBJ2-7 and V is TRBV4-1; D is perhaps TRBD2 (5 bases). Germline loops: CDR1 MGHRA, CDR2 YSYEKL. The CDR3 consists of 14 residues. Trimming cost V 8 bases and J 2 bases, with 16 bases left between them.

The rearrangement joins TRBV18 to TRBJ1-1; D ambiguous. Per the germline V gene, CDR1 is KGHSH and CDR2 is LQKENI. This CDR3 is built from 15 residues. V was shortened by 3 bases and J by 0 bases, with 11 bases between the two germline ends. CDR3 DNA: TGTGCCAGCTCACCCATGACCGACATGAACACTGAAGCTTTCTTT. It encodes CASSPMTDMNTEAFF.

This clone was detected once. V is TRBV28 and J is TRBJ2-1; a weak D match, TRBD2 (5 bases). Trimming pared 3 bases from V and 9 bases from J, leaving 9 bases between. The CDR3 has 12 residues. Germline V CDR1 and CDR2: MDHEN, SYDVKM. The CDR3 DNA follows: TGTGCCAGCAGTTTCCTCGAGGGTGAGCAGTTCTTC. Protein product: CASSFLEGEQFF.

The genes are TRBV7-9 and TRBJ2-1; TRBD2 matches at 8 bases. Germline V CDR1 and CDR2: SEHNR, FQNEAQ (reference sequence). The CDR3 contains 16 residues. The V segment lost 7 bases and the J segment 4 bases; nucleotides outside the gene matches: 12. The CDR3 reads CASTRYVSGRYNEQFF. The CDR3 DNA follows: TGTGCCAGCACACGTTACGTGAGCGGGAGATACAATGAGCAGTTCTTC.

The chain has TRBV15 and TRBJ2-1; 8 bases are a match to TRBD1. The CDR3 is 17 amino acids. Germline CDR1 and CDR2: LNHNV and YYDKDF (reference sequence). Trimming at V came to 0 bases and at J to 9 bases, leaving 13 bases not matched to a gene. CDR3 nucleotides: TGTGCCACCAGCAGAGAGGCCGGGACTCGGGGACAGGTTGAGCAGTTCTTC. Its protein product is CATSREAGTRGQVEQFF. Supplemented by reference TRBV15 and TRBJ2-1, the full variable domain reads DAMVIQNPRYQVTQFGKPVTLSCSQTLNHNVMYWYQQKSSQAPKLLFHYYDKDFNNEADTPDNFQSRRPNTSFCFLDIRSPGLGDTAMYLCATSREAGTRGQVEQFFGPGTRLTVL.

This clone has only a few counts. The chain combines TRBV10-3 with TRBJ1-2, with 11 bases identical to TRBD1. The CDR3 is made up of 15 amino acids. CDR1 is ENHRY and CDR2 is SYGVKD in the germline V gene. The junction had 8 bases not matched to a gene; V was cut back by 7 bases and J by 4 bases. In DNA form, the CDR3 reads TGTGCCATCACCTCGGGACAGGGGGTCAGCTATGGCTACACCTTC. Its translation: CAITSGQGVSYGYTF.

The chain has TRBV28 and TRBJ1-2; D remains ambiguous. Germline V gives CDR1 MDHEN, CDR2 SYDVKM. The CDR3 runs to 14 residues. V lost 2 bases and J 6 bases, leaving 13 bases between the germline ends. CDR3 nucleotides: TGTGCCAGCAGTTTAGTCACGTCAGGCGATGGCTACACCTTC. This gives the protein CASSLVTSGDGYTF.

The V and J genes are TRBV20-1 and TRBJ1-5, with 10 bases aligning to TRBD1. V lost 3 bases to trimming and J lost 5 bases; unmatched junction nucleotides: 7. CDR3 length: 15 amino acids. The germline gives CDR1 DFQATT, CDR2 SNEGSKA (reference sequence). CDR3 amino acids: CSASSGTGEYQPQHF. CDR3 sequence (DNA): TGCAGTGCTAGTAGTGGGACAGGGGAGTATCAGCCCCAGCATTTT.